The next 29 T cell receptor beta chains were all read from a single sample in a study of CXCR3-negative and CXCR3-positive naive CD8 T cells. Researchers prepared the TRB cDNA libraries using 5' RACE with UMI labels. After re-calling the 5' RACE reads, TCRdb lists one entry per CDR3 protein, DNA absent. Found here are more than 45,000 distinct CDR3 sequences; the top ten clones hold 0.42%. Sequencing was performed on naive CXCR3- CD8+ T cells from blood. The subset denotes: CD45RO-CCR7+CD27+CD95- naive CD8+ T cells lacking CXCR3 (TNR3-). These TCRs come from a human donor in good health. Some clones in this sample may be carry-over from other donors' samples.

The rearrangement joins TRBV9 to TRBJ2-7; the D call of TRBD1 rests on TCRdb alone, since no DNA is present to check it. Germline V CDR1 and CDR2: SGDLS, YYNGEE. This CDR3 is built from 14 residues. The CDR3 region is CASSAGTGDYEQYF.

CDR3 loop: CASSITQTGDGYEQYF. The rearrangement links TRBV7-9 to TRBJ2-7; TCRdb picks TRBD1, but there is no DNA to check that call. The CDR3 has 16 residues. Germline values: CDR1 SEHNR, CDR2 FQNEAQ (reference sequence).

This chain connects TRBV6-5 to TRBJ2-5. CDR3 length: 12 residues. CDR1 is MNHEY, CDR2 SVGAGI, per germline. The CDR3 sequence is CASTGVQETQYF.

The chain combines TRBV9 with TRBJ2-5; the TRBD1 assignment by TCRdb is unverifiable without DNA. The CDR3 has 14 residues. Germline CDR1 is SGDLS and CDR2 is YYNGEE. CDR3 sequence reads: CASSVAGAGETQYF. Full variable domain (outside the CDR3, taken from reference TRBV9 and TRBJ2-5): DSGVTQTPKHLITATGQRVTLRCSPRSGDLSVYWYQQSLDQGLQFLIQYYNGEERAKGNILERFSAQQFPDLHSELNLSSLELGDSALYFCASSVAGAGETQYFGPGTRLLVL.

This rearrangement joins TRBV20-1 to TRBJ2-7; checking the TCRdb D call of TRBD1 is not possible without DNA. The CDR3 is 13 amino acids. Germline V gene data show CDR1 as DFQATT and CDR2 as SNEGSKA (reference sequence). CDR3 sequence: CSARGTGSYEQYF.

The CDR3 protein is CASINRGVSEQYF. J is TRBJ2-7 and V is TRBV28; the TCRdb call, TRBD1, lacks DNA for checking. CDR3 length equals 13 residues. In germline, CDR1 is MDHEN, CDR2 SYDVKM.

V and J are TRBV29-1 and TRBJ1-4. In germline, CDR1 is SQVTM, CDR2 ANQGSEA. There are 12 residues in the CDR3. This CDR3 is CSVEQLGEKLFF.

The V call is TRBV29-1, the J call TRBJ2-2; TCRdb lists TRBD2, though no DNA is available to test this call. CDR3 length: 15 amino acids. CDR1 is SQVTM and CDR2 is ANQGSEA in the germline V gene. CDR3 amino acids: CSVHQAGGAPGELFF.

This chain connects TRBV6-4 to TRBJ2-1. Germline V lookup: CDR1 MRHNA, CDR2 SNTAGT. This CDR3 contains 17 residues. Here the CDR3 reads CASSDRVGYRSYNEQFF.

The chain uses TRBV7-2 and TRBJ2-7; there is no DNA to check the TCRdb D call of TRBD1. CDR1 is SGHTA and CDR2 is FQGNSA in the germline V gene. The length of the CDR3 is 16 residues. Here the CDR3 reads CASSLAWRNRPYEQYF.

V gene TRBV10-3 combines with J gene TRBJ2-3. Germline V gene sequence: CDR1 ENHRY, CDR2 SYGVKD. The CDR3 sequence is 15 residues long. The CDR3 here is CAISEPDSSTDTQYF.

The chain joins TRBV7-8 to TRBJ2-5; the TRBD2 assignment by TCRdb is unverifiable without DNA. The V gene's germline CDR1 is SGHVS and CDR2 FQNEAQ. There are 16 residues in the CDR3. CDR3 sequence: CASSLRAGGRQETQYF.

This chain joins TRBV29-1 and TRBJ2-1. Germline CDR1 is SQVTM and CDR2 is ANQGSEA. The CDR3 totals 12 residues. CDR3 residues: CSVELYTDEQFF.

The chain is built from TRBV12-3 or TRBV12-4 and TRBJ2-7; the D gene TCRdb calls, TRBD2, cannot be checked with no DNA. This CDR3 contains 14 residues. The CDR3 sequence is CASMLGQEIYEQYF.

V and J are TRBV20-1 and TRBJ2-3; the D gene TCRdb calls, TRBD1, cannot be checked with no DNA. Looked up from germline, CDR1 is DFQATT and CDR2 is SNEGSKA (reference sequence). The CDR3 is 20 residues long. This CDR3 is CSARALPGPVMETSTDTQYF.

The genes are TRBV4-3 and TRBJ2-3; TCRdb proposes TRBD2, but this gene call is untestable without DNA. The CDR3 runs 16 residues. Looked up from germline, CDR1 is LGHNA and CDR2 is YSLEER. The CDR3 is CASSHELAGGPDTQYF.

J is TRBJ2-1 and V is TRBV7-2; as DNA is missing, the TRBD1 call by TCRdb cannot be tested. The CDR3 has 17 amino acids. Germline V gene data show CDR1 as SGHTA and CDR2 as FQGNSA. The CDR3: CASSLPLTGLSYNEQFF.

V and J are TRBV6-2 or TRBV6-3 and TRBJ2-3; the D call from TCRdb, TRBD1, cannot be confirmed without DNA. CDR1 is MNHEY and CDR2 is SVGEGT in the germline V gene. The CDR3 length is 15 residues. The CDR3 sequence: CASSPWTGKADTQYF.

The chain links TRBV5-1 to TRBJ2-3; TCRdb picks TRBD1, but there is no DNA to check that call. This CDR3 spans 14 amino acids. The germline CDR1 and CDR2 sequences are SGHRS and YFSETQ. This CDR3 reads CASSLEASGDTQYF.

The genes are TRBV27 and TRBJ1-6. This CDR3 has 12 residues. Germline V CDR1 and CDR2: MNHEY, SMNVEV (reference sequence). The CDR3 region is CASSLRNSPLHF.

This sequence joins TRBV7-2 and TRBJ2-7. The CDR3 is 14 residues long. From germline, CDR1 is SGHTA and CDR2 FQGNSA. This chain's CDR3 is CASSPLGNSYEQYF. The full variable domain, with the rest looked up from reference TRBV7-2 and TRBJ2-7, is GAGVSQSPSNKVTEKGKDVELRCDPISGHTALYWYRQSLGQGLEFLIYFQGNSAPDKSGLPSDRFSAERTGGSVSTLTIQRTQQEDSAVYLCASSPLGNSYEQYFGPGTRLTVT.

The chain carries TRBV25-1 and TRBJ2-5; TCRdb reports TRBD1, a call that lacks DNA to check it against. The CDR3 extends over 13 amino acids. The V gene's germline CDR1 is MGHDK and CDR2 SYGVNS. The CDR3 loop reads CAGSGQFRETQYF.

V is TRBV5-1 and J is TRBJ2-1. Per germline, CDR1 SGHRS and CDR2 YFSETQ. The CDR3 consists of 13 residues. The CDR3 is CASSLVTYNEQFF.

This chain joins TRBV4-1 and TRBJ1-1. The CDR3 loop spans 15 amino acids. CDR1 and CDR2 from the germline V gene are MGHRA and YSYEKL. This CDR3 is CASSQDRPGGTEAFF.

The chain is built from TRBV7-2 and TRBJ2-3; checking the TCRdb D call of TRBD1 is not possible without DNA. This CDR3 has 17 amino acids. Germline values: CDR1 SGHTA, CDR2 FQGNSA. The CDR3 loop is CASEGVKSGAGADTQYF.

V usage is TRBV6-4 and J usage is TRBJ2-1; TCRdb selects TRBD2, and the lack of DNA leaves this call unchecked. The CDR3 runs to 17 residues. Germline V gene sequence: CDR1 MRHNA, CDR2 SNTAGT. CDR3 sequence: CASSVSRTSGVQNEQFF.

V is TRBV6-2 or TRBV6-3 and J is TRBJ2-1; with no DNA, the TCRdb D assignment of TRBD2 cannot be verified. This CDR3 has 16 amino acids. The germline gives CDR1 MNHEY, CDR2 SVGEGT. The CDR3 here is CASNLRLAGANNEQFF.

V usage is TRBV9 and J usage is TRBJ2-1; TCRdb's D gene call, TRBD1, goes unchecked for lack of DNA. Germline CDR1 SGDLS, CDR2 YYNGEE. This CDR3 contains 17 residues. The CDR3: CASSVWSRDSSYNEQFF.

The chain couples TRBV29-1 to TRBJ2-7; TCRdb lists TRBD2, though no DNA is available to test this call. The germline CDR1 and CDR2 sequences are SQVTM and ANQGSEA. This CDR3 is built from 14 residues. CDR3: CSVEETSGVYEQYF.